The 2 T cell receptor beta chains below all came from one sample that was sequenced in a study of cytomegalovirus exposure and HLA in healthy donors. The PCR ran on 60 Vbeta and 13 Jbeta primers. TCRdb's copy holds only in-frame clones and misses some; the assay was immunoSEQ multiplex PCR. The data hold 120,000 or so clones, with around three quarters observed a single time. Sequenced input: PBMCs. The receptors originated from a young man in good health and CMV-seropositive.

The CDR3, as DNA: TGTGCCACCCGGGACAGGGGGGAATACGAGCAGTACTTC. Translating gives CATRDRGEYEQYF. V and J are TRBV19 and TRBJ2-7; TRBD1 agrees at 11 bases. After removal of 10 bases from V and 4 bases from J, the junction contained 6 bases not matched to a gene. Germline V gives CDR1 LNHDA, CDR2 SQIVND (reference sequence). There are 13 residues in the CDR3.

This chain connects TRBV7-3 to TRBJ2-7, with 12 nucleotides matching TRBD1. The J call may be in error: the DNA end matches TRBJ2-1 better. The germline gives CDR1 SGHTA, CDR2 FQGTGA. The CDR3 covers 14 residues. CDR3 nucleotides: TGTGCCAGCAGCTCGGGACAGGGGGCGGATGAGCAGTTCTTC. Its translation is CASSSGQGADEQFF.